The 32 T cell receptor beta chains reported below all come from one sample, sequenced in a study of tumor-infiltrating lymphocytes in primary liver carcinoma. Co-extracted RNA and DNA came from about 20-30 mg of unsorted bulk tissue. Production of TCR beta cDNA used roughly 480 ng total RNA together with a constant-region primer. Sequencing libraries for TCR beta derived from three nested multiplex PCR rounds that used slightly modified ARM-PCR. TRBV1-TRBV30 forward primers and a C-beta reverse primer were used in the first two PCR rounds, which each ran for approximately 9 cycles. MiXCR, run by TCRdb on the multiplex PCR reads, gives a single entry per CDR3 protein. The sample consists of 85,000 to 100,000 distinct CDR3 sequences, roughly 70% of them appearing once. Sequencing used tumor-adjacent normal liver tissue. Source of these receptors: a middle-aged man with primary liver carcinoma and hepatitis B virus infection.

Comments on this clonotype: Being one base from a much bigger clone, this may be a read error. The chain recombines TRBV10-1 with TRBJ2-7, with 8 bases matching TRBD1. Germline V gene lookup returns CDR1 WNHNN and CDR2 SYGVQD (reference sequence). This CDR3 spans 15 amino acids. As DNA, the CDR3 is TGCGCCAGCAGTACCGGGACAGGAGGATCCTACGGGCAGTACTTC. This codes for CASSTGTGGSYGQYF.

Details on this clonotype: The conserved phenylalanine or tryptophan normally closing the CDR3 is absent here, so this likely arose from a read error. CDR3 DNA: TGTGCCAGCAGCTTAGATCCGGGAGATATGCAGTATTTA. It specifies CASSLDPGDMQYL. The chain links TRBV11-3 to TRBJ2-3, with D perhaps matching TRBD2 (6 bases). Germline V CDR1 and CDR2: SGHNT, YENEEA. CDR3 length: 13 residues.

Comment on this clonotype: Likely a read error: the CDR3 ends without its conserved phenylalanine or tryptophan. The chain is built from TRBV14 and TRBJ1-6, with D tentatively TRBD1 (5 bases). Germline CDR1 is SGHDN and CDR2 is FVKESK. CDR3 length equals 14 residues. In nucleotides, the CDR3 is TGTGCCAGCAGCCAGTGGGGGGATAATTCACGCCTCCACTGT. It encodes CASSQWGDNSRLHC.

This clonotype was counted at least ten times. This chain uses TRBV14 with TRBJ2-7; a weak D match, TRBD1 (6 bases). Trimming took off 4 bases at V and 6 bases at J, with 16 bases between the two ends. Germline V lookup: CDR1 SGHDN, CDR2 FVKESK. The CDR3 contains 14 residues. The CDR3: CASSLQGHYSEQYF. The CDR3 nucleotides read TGTGCCAGCAGCCTACAGGGACACTATAGCGAGCAGTACTTC.

This clonotype was observed many times. The chain recombines TRBV29-1 with TRBJ1-5, with TRBD1 matching 10 bases. This CDR3 spans 13 amino acids. Germline-derived CDR1 and CDR2 are SQVTM and ANQGSEA. The V and J ends lost 6 bases and 5 bases, in that order; junction bases with no gene match: 4. The CDR3 protein is CSVSTGGDQPQHF. For the CDR3, the DNA is TGCAGCGTATCGACAGGGGGCGATCAGCCCCAGCATTTT.

The chain carries TRBV7-8 and TRBJ2-1; the D call may be TRBD1 or TRBD2 (5 bases each). The germline gives CDR1 SGHVS, CDR2 FQNEAQ. The CDR3 is made up of 20 amino acids. V lost 1 base and J 0 bases, leaving 22 bases between the germline ends. CDR3 region: CASSLGGVGWSVLSYNEQFF. The DNA of the CDR3 is TGTGCCAGCAGCTTAGGAGGGGTTGGTTGGAGCGTACTCTCCTACAATGAGCAGTTCTTC. The variable domain in full, with the rest retrieved from reference TRBV7-8 and TRBJ2-1, is GAGVSQSPRYKVAKRGQDVALRCDPISGHVSLFWYQQALGQGPEFLTYFQNEAQLDKSGLPSDRFFAERPEGSVSTLKIQRTQQEDSAVYLCASSLGGVGWSVLSYNEQFFGPGTRLTVL.

This clonotype occurred once. Given a much more abundant clone one base away, this may be a read error. The rearrangement links TRBV29-1 to TRBJ1-1; D ambiguous. Germline lookup yields CDR1 SQVTM and CDR2 ANQGSEA. This CDR3 comprises 11 residues. This CDR3 is CRVRVNTEAFF. The DNA of the CDR3 is TGCAGGGTTAGGGTGAACACTGAAGCTTTCTTT.

V and J are TRBV11-2 and TRBJ2-3; D is ambiguous. In germline, CDR1 is SGHAT, CDR2 FQNNGV. V shed 5 bases and J shed 5 bases, with 14 bases lying between them. The CDR3 runs to 14 residues. In DNA form, the CDR3 reads TGTGCCAGCAGCACCCGATCCGAAGTAGATACGCAGTATTTT. It codes for CASSTRSEVDTQYF.

This clonotype was counted many times. This chain connects TRBV10-1 to TRBJ2-7, with 7 nucleotides matching TRBD1. V lost 5 bases and J lost 7; bases outside the gene matches: 5. The length of the CDR3 is 12 residues. Germline CDR1 reads WNHNN; CDR2 reads SYGVQD (reference sequence). CDR3 sequence reads: CASSKGAGEQYF. For the CDR3, the DNA is TGCGCCAGCAGTAAGGGGGCTGGGGAGCAGTACTTC.

Regarding this clonotype: An end of the junction differs from the germline gene, which may be a read error. The rearrangement joins TRBV11-2 to TRBJ2-3; D gene uncertain. The CDR3 contains 14 residues. Germline V CDR1 and CDR2: SGHAT, FQNNGV. The CDR3 bases are TGTGCCAGCAGCACCCGACCCGAAGTAGATATGCAGTATTTT. Amino acid sequence: CASSTRPEVDMQYF.

This clonotype turned up a few times. The junction shows a germline mismatch at one end, possibly a read error. The chain has TRBV28 and TRBJ2-3, with 7 nucleotides matching TRBD2. Germline V gene lookup returns CDR1 MDHEN and CDR2 SYDVKM. The CDR3 sequence is 16 residues long. CDR3 bases: TGTGCTAGCAGCTCCCTATCGGCTAGCGGTACAGATACGCAGTATTTT. It codes for CASSSLSASGTDTQYF.

In regard to this clonotype: This likely comes from a read error, as the CDR3 has no conserved phenylalanine or tryptophan at its end. V usage is TRBV29-1 and J usage is TRBJ2-1, with 8 bases fitting TRBD2. Germline loops: CDR1 SQVTM, CDR2 ANQGSEA. This CDR3 comprises 14 residues. The CDR3 DNA sequence: TGCAGTGGACGCAAGACTAGCGATCGGTATGAGCAGTTCCTC. Protein sequence: CSGRKTSDRYEQFL.

With regard to this clonotype: At one end, the junction sequence differs from germline, possibly due to a read error. The chain employs TRBV11-2 and TRBJ1-6, with D hard to call. The CDR3 runs to 13 residues. Germline V lookup: CDR1 SGHAT, CDR2 FQNNGV. CDR3 sequence: CASSLDGGSPLLF. DNA of the CDR3: TGTGCCAGCAGCTTAGATGGCGGTTCACCCCTCCTCTTT.

The V and J genes are TRBV28 and TRBJ1-6; TRBD1 agrees at 7 bases. J was trimmed by 6 bases and V by 8 bases; bases with no gene match: 4. This CDR3 comprises 13 residues. The germline gives CDR1 MDHEN, CDR2 SYDVKM. This CDR3 is CASATGFNSPLHF. DNA for the CDR3: TGTGCCAGCGCGACAGGGTTTAATTCACCCCTCCACTTT.

In the case of this clonotype: This clone may be a read error of a much larger clone one base away. The chain couples TRBV14 to TRBJ2-5, with 7 nucleotides matching TRBD2. The CDR3 is 14 amino acids. Germline lookup yields CDR1 SGHDN and CDR2 FVKESK. As DNA, the CDR3 is TGTGCCAGCAGCTCCCTAGCGGCTCAAGATACCCAGTACTTC. Protein sequence: CASSSLAAQDTQYF.

The rearrangement joins TRBV13 to TRBJ2-7; D remains ambiguous. Looked up from germline, CDR1 is PRHDT and CDR2 is FYEKMQ (reference sequence). The CDR3 length is 14 residues. V shed 5 bases and J shed 2 bases, with 13 bases lying between them. The CDR3 loop is CASSTRIGTYEQYF. In DNA, the CDR3 is TGTGCCAGCAGCACCAGGATAGGAACCTACGAGCAGTACTTC. The complete variable domain, with remaining parts taken from reference TRBV13 and TRBJ2-7, reads AAGVIQSPRHLIKEKRETATLKCYPIPRHDTVYWYQQGPGQDPQFLISFYEKMQSDKGSIPDRFSAQQFSDYHSELNMSSLELGDSALYFCASSTRIGTYEQYFGPGTRLTVT.

The gene calls are TRBV18 and TRBJ1-1, with D unclear. There are 14 residues in the CDR3. Trimming stripped 4 bases from V and 5 bases from J, with 14 bases between. In germline, CDR1 is KGHSH, CDR2 LQKENI. The CDR3 sequence: CASSLGPQGTEAFF. CDR3 nucleotides: TGTGCCAGCTCACTGGGCCCTCAAGGGACTGAAGCTTTCTTT.

This clonotype is a singleton in its sample. One end of the junction fails to match germline, which may point to a read error. The rearrangement uses TRBV5-5 and TRBJ2-1; 9 positions agree with TRBD2. Germline CDR1 is SGHKS and CDR2 is YYEKEE (reference sequence). This CDR3 is built from 14 residues. For the CDR3, the DNA is TGCGCCAGCAGCTTGGTGTCTAGCGGGAATGCGCAGTTCTTC. Amino acid sequence: CASSLVSSGNAQFF.

The chain links TRBV29-1 to TRBJ2-7; 9 positions agree with TRBD2. CDR3 length: 14 residues. Germline V gene data show CDR1 as SQVTM and CDR2 as ANQGSEA. With 4 bases clipped from V and 3 bases from J, the junction kept 7 bases outside the gene matches. Here the CDR3 reads CSVVLAGAFYEQYF. The CDR3 nucleotides are TGCAGCGTTGTTTTAGCGGGAGCATTCTACGAGCAGTACTTC.

In this sample, this clonotype turned up once. The junction shows a germline mismatch at one end, possibly a read error. The rearrangement uses TRBV11-2 and TRBJ2-1; 7 bases match TRBD1. The CDR3 sequence is 14 residues long. Germline V lookup: CDR1 SGHAT, CDR2 FQNNGV. CDR3 in DNA: TGTACCAGCACCGACGGACAGGCAAACAATGAGCAGTTCTTC. As protein: CTSTDGQANNEQFF.

As to this clonotype: A much larger clone differs by one base, so this may be a read error. V is TRBV10-3 and J is TRBJ1-3; D not resolved. V lost 1 base and J lost 4, with 8 bases in between. This CDR3 is 14 amino acids long. Germline-derived CDR1 and CDR2 are ENHRY and SYGVKD. The CDR3 sequence: CAISELGRGNTIYF. For the CDR3, the DNA is TGTGCCATCAGTGAGTTAGGCAGGGGAAACACCATATATTTT.

Of note for this clonotype: Compared with germline, one end of the junction differs, possibly owing to a read error. The chain couples TRBV11-3 to TRBJ1-3; D unclear. This CDR3 region has 13 residues. Germline V gene lookup returns CDR1 SGHNT and CDR2 YENEEA. The CDR3 coding sequence is TGTACCAGCAGCACGGGGTCAGGAAACACCTTATATTTT. It yields the protein CTSSTGSGNTLYF.

V usage is TRBV4-1 and J usage is TRBJ2-7; TRBD1 matches at 8 bases. Germline CDR1 is MGHRA and CDR2 is YSYEKL. V shed 4 bases and J 10 bases; nucleotides not matched to a gene: 12. This CDR3 comprises 14 residues. CDR3 sequence (DNA): TGCGCCAGCAGCCCGATGGGGACAGGATACGGACAGTACTTC. Protein sequence: CASSPMGTGYGQYF.

The genes are TRBV11-2 and TRBJ1-5; D unclear. CDR3 length: 15 amino acids. Trimming took 1 base from V and 2 from J, leaving 9 bases between them. The V gene's germline CDR1 is SGHAT and CDR2 FQNNGV. Here the CDR3 DNA reads TGTGCCAGCAGCTTAGTAGTGGGGTGCAATCAGCCCCAGCATTTT. Translated, it gives CASSLVVGCNQPQHF. Full variable domain (remainder filled in from reference TRBV11-2 and TRBJ1-5): EAGVAQSPRYKIIEKRQSVAFWCNPISGHATLYWYQQILGQGPKLLIQFQNNGVVDDSQLPKDRFSAERLKGVDSTLKIQPAKLEDSAVYLCASSLVVGCNQPQHFGDGTRLSIL.

Turning to this clonotype: A junction end diverges from the germline sequence, so it may reflect a read error. The gene calls are TRBV11-2 and TRBJ2-3; 10 bases are shared with TRBD2. The CDR3 consists of 17 residues. Germline V CDR1 and CDR2: SGHAT, FQNNGV. In nucleotides, the CDR3 is TGTGCCAGCAGCTTACTCATAGCGGGAGGCCACACAGGTACGCAGTATTTT. Amino acid sequence: CASSLLIAGGHTGTQYF.

As to this clonotype: At one end the junction does not follow the germline gene, possibly because of a read error. J is TRBJ1-1 and V is TRBV5-1, with a weak D call TRBD1 (6 bases). CDR1 is SGHRS, CDR2 YFSETQ, per germline. This CDR3 comprises 15 residues. The CDR3 region is CASTRTPGGDTEAFF. In nucleotides, the CDR3 is TGCGCCAGCACTCGAACACCCGGCGGGGACACAGAAGCTTTCTTT.

The chain combines TRBV5-4 with TRBJ2-7; D may be TRBD2 (6 bases). The ends were cut back, 6 bases at V and 6 bases at J, with 10 bases in the middle. The CDR3 covers 11 residues. The germline V gene encodes CDR1 SGHNT and CDR2 YYREEE (reference sequence). CDR3 protein: CASMSGVEQYF. The DNA of the CDR3 is TGTGCCAGCATGTCGGGAGTCGAGCAGTACTTC.

A word on this clonotype: The conserved closing phenylalanine or tryptophan is absent in this CDR3, likely reflecting a read error. The chain carries TRBV10-3 and TRBJ2-5, with D perhaps matching TRBD1 or TRBD2 (5 bases each). Per germline, CDR1 ENHRY and CDR2 SYGVKD. The CDR3 has 13 amino acids. CDR3 residues: CAISASGQGTQYL. Here the CDR3 DNA reads TGTGCCATCAGTGCCAGCGGACAAGGGACCCAGTACCTC.

This clonotype was counted ten times or more. This chain links TRBV28 with TRBJ2-5, with 7 positions matching TRBD2. The junction had 7 bases not matched to a gene; V was cut back by 8 bases and J by 1 base. CDR1 and CDR2 (germline): MDHEN, SYDVKM. The CDR3 contains 14 residues. The CDR3 bases are TGTGCCAGCGGCTCTAGCGGATCCCAAGAGACCCAGTACTTC. The encoded protein is CASGSSGSQETQYF.

The rearrangement uses TRBV28 and TRBJ2-7, with D possibly TRBD1 on 6 matching bases. Per germline, CDR1 MDHEN and CDR2 SYDVKM. Deletions cut 5 bases from V and 1 base from J, with 9 bases between. The CDR3 spans 13 residues. In DNA, the CDR3 is TGTGCCAGCAGTCTTAGGGGGTCCTACGAGCAGTACTTC. It translates to CASSLRGSYEQYF.

On this clonotype itself: A read error may produce the germline difference seen at one junction end. The gene calls are TRBV6-1 and TRBJ2-1; TRBD2 matches at 8 bases. The CDR3 is 14 residues long. Per the germline V gene, CDR1 is MNHNS and CDR2 is SASEGT. The CDR3 nucleotides are TGTGCCAGCGGTGAATGGCGGGGGGAGGATGAGCAGTTCTTC. Protein product: CASGEWRGEDEQFF.

As concerns this clonotype: This clone may be a read error of a much larger clone one base away. CDR3 sequence reads: CTSSSPGRSSTDTQYF. The DNA for the CDR3 is TGTACCAGCAGCTCTCCGGGACGTTCGAGCACAGATACGCAGTATTTT. This rearrangement joins TRBV5-4 to TRBJ2-3; the D gene could be TRBD1 or TRBD2 (5 bases each). CDR3 length: 16 amino acids. CDR1 and CDR2 (germline): SGHNT, YYREEE (reference sequence). Drawing the rest from reference TRBV5-4 and TRBJ2-3, the complete variable domain is ETGVTQSPTHLIKTRGQQVTLRCSSQSGHNTVSWYQQALGQGPQFIFQYYREEENGRGNFPPRFSGLQFPNYSSELNVNALELDDSALYLCTSSSPGRSSTDTQYFGPGTRLTVL.